The 26 T cell receptor beta chains reported below all come from one sample, sequenced in a study of T cells in Graves' hyperthyroidism and ophthalmopathy. Regions amplified from RNA transcripts were the TCR beta CDR3 regions. Using the HTBI primer set, a first-round RT-PCR was run on the TCR CDR3. TCRdb redid the calling of the multiplex PCR reads with MiXCR, one entry per CDR3 protein. Here the sample spans around 600,000 distinct CDR3 sequences, around 15% being singletons. Sample: blood. Receptors originate from a middle-aged woman with Graves' ophthalmopathy.

V is TRBV5-1 and J is TRBJ2-7; 12 bases agree with TRBD2. The CDR3 loop spans 16 amino acids. J lost 2 bases, V lost 4 bases, and 7 bases had no gene match. The germline gives CDR1 SGHRS, CDR2 YFSETQ. Here the CDR3 reads CASSLGLAGLAYEQYF. Here the CDR3 DNA reads TGCGCCAGCAGCCTGGGACTAGCGGGTCTGGCCTACGAGCAGTACTTC.

This clonotype was seen at least ten times. The chain joins TRBV2 to TRBJ2-7; the D is unclear. Germline V lookup: CDR1 SNHLY, CDR2 FYNNEI. The CDR3 consists of 12 residues. The ends were cut back, 6 bases at V and 3 bases at J, with 9 bases in the middle. The CDR3 DNA is TGTGCCAGCAGAGACCACCTCTACGAGCAGTACTTC. This encodes CASRDHLYEQYF.

This clonotype was recorded many times. This chain connects TRBV28 to TRBJ1-1; no reliable D call. Per germline, CDR1 MDHEN and CDR2 SYDVKM. Trimming shortened V by 4 bases and J by 5 bases, and 5 bases separated the two germline ends. CDR3 length equals 11 residues. CDR3 bases: TGTGCCAGCAGTTCCCTTACTGAAGCTTTCTTT. Its protein product is CASSSLTEAFF.

This clonotype was recorded many times. The V call is TRBV11-2, the J call TRBJ1-1, with a possible D match to TRBD1 (5 bases). This CDR3 has 14 residues. The V and J ends lost 5 bases and 9 bases respectively, with 19 bases between them. Germline loops: CDR1 SGHAT, CDR2 FQNNGV. CDR3 sequence reads: CASSPTTTTEQAFF. The CDR3 nucleotides read TGTGCCAGCAGCCCGACAACAACGACAGAGCAAGCTTTCTTT.

This clonotype was recorded once. It may be a read error: a sequence one base away is much more abundant. The chain combines TRBV7-8 with TRBJ2-3, with TRBD2 matching 9 bases. With V trimmed by 4 bases and J by 5 bases, 7 bases remained unmatched. The germline V gene has CDR1 SGHVS and CDR2 FQNEAQ. This CDR3 has 15 residues. The CDR3 nucleotides are TGTGCCAGCAGCTCCAAGCGGGAGGTGAAAGATACGCAGTATTTT. The encoded protein is CASSSKREVKDTQYF.

This clonotype came up a few times. J is TRBJ1-6 and V is TRBV5-6, with D hard to call. In germline, CDR1 is SGHDT, CDR2 YYEEEE. V lost 0 bases and J 14 bases, leaving 18 bases between the germline ends. This CDR3 comprises 15 residues. This CDR3 reads CASSLEGFTDSALHF. The CDR3 DNA sequence: TGTGCCAGCAGCTTGGAGGGATTCACCGATTCGGCCCTCCACTTT.

In its sample, this clonotype was seen many times. The chain joins TRBV19 to TRBJ1-1; no clear D gene. CDR1 is LNHDA, CDR2 SQIVND, per germline (reference sequence). CDR3 length: 13 residues. The V gene lost 2 bases and the J gene lost 5 bases, with 9 bases spanning the gap. The CDR3 spells CASSISGRTEAFF. The CDR3, as DNA: TGTGCCAGTAGTATATCGGGGAGGACTGAAGCTTTCTTT.

The gene calls are TRBV5-1 and TRBJ2-6; no reliable D call. The V and J ends lost 0 bases and 0 bases respectively, with 7 bases between them. Germline assignment: CDR1 SGHRS and CDR2 YFSETQ. The CDR3 runs to 16 residues. The CDR3 nucleotides read TGCGCCAGCAGCTTGGTGGGCAGCTCTGGGGCCAACGTCCTGACTTTC. Its translation is CASSLVGSSGANVLTF.

The gene calls are TRBV28 and TRBJ1-5; TRBD1 matches at 7 bases. The CDR3 runs to 12 residues. CDR1 is MDHEN, CDR2 SYDVKM, per germline. J was trimmed by 16 bases and V by 5 bases; bases with no gene match: 11. The chain's CDR3 is CASSTRQGGIHF. DNA of the CDR3: TGTGCCAGCAGTACCCGACAGGGCGGAATCCATTTT.

On this clonotype: A much more abundant neighbour one base away suggests this may be a read error. The DNA for the CDR3 is TGTGCCAGCAGTTTGGGACACCAAGGTGGGACCAAAAACATTCAGTACTTC. It codes for CASSLGHQGGTKNIQYF. J is TRBJ2-4 and V is TRBV28, with TRBD1 as a possible D gene (6 bases). The germline V gene has CDR1 MDHEN and CDR2 SYDVKM. The CDR3 covers 17 residues. V lost 3 bases and J lost 2, with 17 bases in between.

This clonotype was detected ten times or more. The chain carries TRBV7-9 and TRBJ1-5, with D tentatively TRBD1 (5 bases). CDR3 length: 14 amino acids. Germline values: CDR1 SEHNR, CDR2 FQNEAQ (reference sequence). V lost 4 bases and J 9 bases, leaving 16 bases between the germline ends. The CDR3 is CASSYTGGLGPQHF. CDR3 nucleotide sequence: TGTGCCAGCAGCTATACAGGTGGCTTAGGGCCCCAGCATTTT.

The rearrangement uses TRBV28 and TRBJ2-1; perhaps TRBD2 as D (6 bases). Germline V gene lookup returns CDR1 MDHEN and CDR2 SYDVKM. Trimming left V 5 bases short and J 6 bases short, with 17 bases between. The CDR3 has 15 residues. The CDR3 nucleotides are TGTGCCAGCAGTCTTGCATCCGGGACTGTCAATGAGCAGTTCTTC. Translating it yields CASSLASGTVNEQFF.

This clonotype showed up many times. This rearrangement joins TRBV30 to TRBJ2-3, with 7 positions matching TRBD2. The CDR3 sequence is 15 residues long. Looked up from germline, CDR1 is GTSNPN and CDR2 is SVGIG (reference sequence). The trim removed 2 bases at V and 2 bases at J, leaving 7 bases unmatched. CDR3 nucleotides: TGTGCCTGGAGTCACGTGGGAGGGACCACAGATACGCAGTATTTT. It yields the protein CAWSHVGGTTDTQYF.

This clonotype was recorded many times. The chain uses TRBV3-1 and TRBJ2-2, with D unclear. CDR3 length equals 15 residues. The germline gives CDR1 LGHDT, CDR2 YNNKEL (reference sequence). The V end was cut by 2 bases, the J end by 1 base, with 8 bases between. The CDR3 loop is CASSQPYRNTGELFF. CDR3 DNA: TGTGCCAGCAGCCAACCCTACAGGAACACCGGGGAGCTGTTTTTT.

This clonotype turned up a few times. The gene calls are TRBV4-1 and TRBJ2-3, with TRBD2 identical over 9 bases. The CDR3 totals 15 residues. Germline values: CDR1 MGHRA, CDR2 YSYEKL. J lost 6 bases, V lost 8 bases, and 12 bases had no gene match. The CDR3 loop reads CASGRVAGGRDTQYF. The CDR3 DNA is TGCGCCAGCGGGCGGGTTGCGGGAGGGCGGGATACGCAGTATTTT.

This clonotype was seen repeatedly, ten times or more. The DNA for the CDR3 is TGTGCCAGCAGTGACTCGGGTAGGTTGAACACTGAAGCTTTCTTT. As protein: CASSDSGRLNTEAFF. The genes are TRBV2 and TRBJ1-1; no clear D gene. Trimming took 3 bases from V and 0 from J, leaving 11 bases between them. The CDR3 has 15 amino acids. Germline values: CDR1 SNHLY, CDR2 FYNNEI.

This clonotype was found many times. This sequence joins TRBV5-1 and TRBJ2-3; no clear D gene. This CDR3 is built from 16 residues. V gave up 0 bases and J gave up 3 bases, with 14 bases separating them. The V gene's germline CDR1 is SGHRS and CDR2 YFSETQ. The chain's CDR3 is CASSLEGEMRTDTQYF. The CDR3, as DNA: TGCGCCAGCAGCTTGGAAGGCGAGATGAGAACAGATACGCAGTATTTT.

This chain links TRBV15 with TRBJ1-4; D is uncertain. The CDR3 is made up of 14 amino acids. V lost 4 bases and J 0 bases, leaving 6 bases between the germline ends. Germline V CDR1 and CDR2: LNHNV, YYDKDF (reference sequence). This CDR3 is CATSIEPTNEKLFF. In nucleotides, the CDR3 is TGTGCCACCAGCATCGAACCAACTAATGAAAAACTGTTTTTT. The full variable domain, in which reference TRBV15 and TRBJ1-4 provide the parts outside the CDR3, is DAMVIQNPRYQVTQFGKPVTLSCSQTLNHNVMYWYQQKSSQAPKLLFHYYDKDFNNEADTPDNFQSRRPNTSFCFLDIRSPGLGDTAMYLCATSIEPTNEKLFFGSGTQLSVL.

This clonotype has at least ten counts. The J gene is TRBJ1-1, the V gene TRBV30; no clear D. Germline CDR1 reads GTSNPN; CDR2 reads SVGIG (reference sequence). The CDR3 spans 13 residues. The V end lost 3 bases, the J end lost 10 bases, and 18 bases lay between the germline ends. CDR3 sequence reads: CAWRPRVLERAFF. The CDR3 DNA follows: TGTGCCTGGAGACCAAGGGTATTAGAGCGAGCTTTCTTT.

This clonotype was observed many times. The chain uses TRBV2 and TRBJ1-6; D might be TRBD1 (6 bases). CDR1 and CDR2 (germline): SNHLY, FYNNEI. This CDR3 contains 16 residues. V was pared by 6 bases and J by 5 bases, with 17 bases between. CDR3 residues: CASRIGRTDNNSPLHF. CDR3 DNA: TGTGCCAGCAGAATCGGAAGGACAGACAATAATTCACCCCTCCACTTT.

This clonotype was found many times. The chain carries TRBV27 and TRBJ2-1; TRBD1 matches 8 bases. Unmatched junction bases numbered 10, after V lost 4 bases and J lost 8 bases. The V gene's germline CDR1 is MNHEY and CDR2 SMNVEV (reference sequence). The CDR3 contains 15 residues. CDR3 in amino acids: CASSSYRGLIDEQFF. CDR3 bases: TGTGCCAGCAGTTCCTACAGGGGGTTAATCGATGAGCAGTTCTTC.

The V call is TRBV20-1, the J call TRBJ1-1; maybe TRBD1 (5 bases). Trimming left V 1 base short and J 4 bases short, with 10 bases between. Germline-derived CDR1 and CDR2 are DFQATT and SNEGSKA (reference sequence). The CDR3 has 13 amino acids. CDR3 protein: CSARAGPGTEAFF. As DNA, the CDR3 is TGCAGTGCTAGAGCGGGGCCCGGCACTGAAGCTTTCTTT.

This clonotype turned up a few times. This rearrangement joins TRBV6-1 to TRBJ1-6; a weak D match, TRBD1 (5 bases). Germline lookup yields CDR1 MNHNS and CDR2 SASEGT. The CDR3 length is 14 residues. Between the trimmed V and J ends, which lost 8 bases and 7 bases, there was a span of 15 bases. DNA of the CDR3: TGTGCCAGCTTACCTCACCAGGGCAATTCACCCCTCCACTTT. Amino acid sequence: CASLPHQGNSPLHF.

The V gene is TRBV20-1, the J gene TRBJ2-5, with TRBD2 matching over 14 bases. Trimming took 6 bases from V and 2 from J; bases not matched to a gene: 11. The CDR3 consists of 17 residues. The germline CDR1 and CDR2 sequences are DFQATT and SNEGSKA (reference sequence). CDR3 in DNA: TGCAGTGCCATCGGACTAGCGGGAGGCTTATGGCAAGAGACCCAGTACTTC. Protein sequence: CSAIGLAGGLWQETQYF.

The gene calls are TRBV4-1 and TRBJ1-6; 8 bases line up with TRBD1. Per the germline V gene, CDR1 is MGHRA and CDR2 is YSYEKL. Losses at the gene ends were 2 bases for V and 7 bases for J; bases not matched to a gene: 13. This CDR3 has 18 residues. Here the CDR3 DNA reads TGCGCCAGCAGCCAACGGACAGGGATGTTGAGTCCCAATTCACCCCTCCACTTT. Its protein product is CASSQRTGMLSPNSPLHF.

Written as DNA, the CDR3 is TGTGCCAGCAGCTCGGGACACCGAAGCTCCTACAATGAGCAGTTCTTC. This sequence encodes CASSSGHRSSYNEQFF. The V gene is TRBV7-9, the J gene TRBJ2-1; possibly TRBD1 for D (6 bases). The CDR3 loop spans 16 amino acids. The V end was cut by 4 bases, the J end by 0 bases, with 13 bases between. The germline V gene encodes CDR1 SEHNR and CDR2 FQNEAQ (reference sequence).